The clone carrying this T cell receptor beta chain appeared a few times. TCRdb used MiXCR to reprocess the 5' RACE reads, holding one entry per CDR3 protein. Seen here are roughly 130,000 distinct CDR3 sequences, roughly 9% observed once, and the top ten hold 2.5% to 4%. The sample is drawn from a study of CD8 T cells in ankylosing spondylitis. Trimming pared 5 bases from V and 4 bases from J, leaving 13 bases between. This CDR3 is built from 14 residues. CDR1 SGHTA and CDR2 FQGNSA come from the germline V gene. The chain couples TRBV7-2 to TRBJ2-3; possibly TRBD2 for D (5 bases). The sample taken for sequencing was blood, either unsorted or a sorted T cell fraction (not recorded which). This clonotype originated in a male donor with ankylosing spondylitis or in good health (not recorded which). The chain's CDR3 is CASSTTRSADTQYF. The CDR3 DNA is TGTGCCAGCAGCACCACTAGATCTGCAGATACGCAGTATTTT.